This entry describes one T cell receptor (beta chain). Its antigen is currently unknown. This sample is drawn from a study of T cell repertoires in cytomegalovirus infection. For the study at large: Public TCR beta signatures were indicative of both CMV infection and a matching HLA type. Study observations and caveats: HLA-C-restricted CMV clonotypes gave the most frequent clonotype in two of eight donors. Summed public TCR beta family frequency identified CMV carriers bearing the relevant HLA.

V was pared by 4 bases and J by 5 bases, with 5 bases of the junction left unmatched. This CDR3 spans 13 amino acids. The germline V gene has CDR1 SQVTM and CDR2 ANQGSEA. TCRdb recomputed calls from the reads with MiXCR, one row per CDR3 protein. The table shows about 130,000 distinct CDR3 sequences, with approximately 9.2% occurring only once. The receptor was isolated from a human donor in good health (CMV status not recorded). Some clones in this sample may be carry-over from other donors' samples. The V gene is TRBV29-1, the J gene TRBJ2-5; 9 bases map to TRBD2. Sequenced: PBMCs. The CDR3 nucleotides are TGCAGCGTTGTTGCTAGCGGGGTGGAGACCCAGTACTTC. It translates to CSVVASGVETQYF. The whole variable domain, remainder taken from reference TRBV29-1 and TRBJ2-5, is SAVISQKPSRDICQRGTSLTIQCQVDSQVTMMFWYRQQPGQSLTLIATANQGSEATYESGFVIDKFPISRPNLTFSTLTVSNMSPEDSSIYLCSVVASGVETQYFGPGTRLLVL.